The 12 T cell receptor beta chains presented below share a single source sample, sequenced in a study of T cells in localized non-small cell lung cancer. TCRdb's table, derived via immunoSEQ multiplex PCR, lists solely in-frame clones and lacks some. The repertoire holds roughly 35,000 clones, with 92% as singletons. The sequenced sample was peripheral blood, obtained before any cancer treatment. The receptor source for this set is a female donor aged 60 or older with stage I lung adenocarcinoma.

The chain recombines TRBV5-1 with TRBJ1-2, with D unresolved. V gave up 0 bases and J gave up 3 bases, with 15 bases separating them. The CDR3 is 16 residues long. Germline lookup yields CDR1 SGHRS and CDR2 YFSETQ. The CDR3 region is CASSLERADNHYGYTF. The DNA of the CDR3 is TGCGCCAGCAGCTTGGAAAGGGCGGATAACCACTATGGCTACACCTTC.

J is TRBJ1-3 and V is TRBV6-1; no clear D gene. V lost 3 bases to trimming and J lost 0 bases, with 6 bases between them. The V gene's germline CDR1 is MNHNS and CDR2 SASEGT. The CDR3 totals 14 residues. CDR3 sequence (DNA): TGTGCCAGCAGTGACAGCTTCTCTGGAAACACCATATATTTT. It yields the protein CASSDSFSGNTIYF.

A single count supports this clone. The chain joins TRBV18 to TRBJ1-3; 12 nucleotides agree with TRBD1. Germline trimming cut 3 bases from V and 4 bases from J; bases unmatched to any gene: 1. The CDR3 is made up of 15 amino acids. CDR1 is KGHSH, CDR2 LQKENI, per germline. CDR3 residues: CASSPGQGAGNTIYF. The CDR3 nucleotides read TGTGCCAGCTCACCGGGACAGGGGGCAGGAAACACCATATATTTT.

This clone was seen a few times. V gene TRBV19 combines with J gene TRBJ1-1; weak D call: TRBD1 (5 bases). Trimming shortened V by 4 bases and J by 0 bases, and 6 bases separated the two germline ends. Germline V gene sequence: CDR1 LNHDA, CDR2 SQIVND (reference sequence). This CDR3 comprises 13 residues. In nucleotides, the CDR3 is TGTGCCAGTAGTACGACAGTGAACACTGAAGCTTTCTTT. Encoded protein: CASSTTVNTEAFF.

The DNA of the CDR3 is TGCGCCAGCAGCGACCCTAGCGGGGGGGCATCTGAGTTCTTC. Encoded protein: CASSDPSGGASEFF. This chain connects TRBV5-1 to TRBJ2-1; 12 bases agree with TRBD2. Germline CDR1 reads SGHRS; CDR2 reads YFSETQ. V dropped 4 bases and J dropped 14; count of bases not matched to a gene: 10. This CDR3 contains 14 residues.

The V and J genes are TRBV6-6 and TRBJ1-5, with a weak D call TRBD1 (5 bases). Germline V gene data show CDR1 as MNHNY and CDR2 as SVGAGI (reference sequence). The CDR3 has 14 residues. V dropped 0 bases and J dropped 2 bases, with 5 bases sitting between them. The DNA of the CDR3 is TGTGCCAGCAGTTACTCAGGGGGCAATCAGCCCCAGCATTTT. This codes for CASSYSGGNQPQHF.

V and J are TRBV30 and TRBJ1-2, with D unresolved. Per germline, CDR1 GTSNPN and CDR2 SVGIG (reference sequence). The CDR3 sequence is 13 residues long. Trimming removed 4 bases at V and 4 bases at J, with 13 bases between. The CDR3 DNA sequence: TGTGCCTGGACCCCTGGAGATGGCTATGGCTACACCTTC. It encodes CAWTPGDGYGYTF.

The chain is built from TRBV19 and TRBJ2-7, with 9 bases aligning to TRBD1. The CDR3 is 16 residues long. V shed 5 bases and J 3 bases; nucleotides not matched to a gene: 11. Germline V gene sequence: CDR1 LNHDA, CDR2 SQIVND (reference sequence). For the CDR3, the DNA is TGTGCCAGTAGTGAGGGACAGGGTTCTTTCCTCTACGAGCAGTACTTC. This gives the protein CASSEGQGSFLYEQYF.

This clone is a singleton in its sample. The chain employs TRBV15 and TRBJ2-5; the D gene is possibly TRBD1 (6 bases). The CDR3 sequence is 15 residues long. Germline V gene lookup returns CDR1 LNHNV and CDR2 YYDKDF (reference sequence). Trimming removed 0 bases from V and 5 bases from J, with 13 bases in between. Here the CDR3 reads CATSRDGRGWETQYF. The CDR3 nucleotides read TGTGCCACCAGCAGAGACGGCAGGGGTTGGGAGACCCAGTACTTC.

The V and J genes are TRBV9 and TRBJ1-6; D is uncertain. Trimming took off 0 bases at V and 5 bases at J, with 9 bases between the two ends. The V gene's germline CDR1 is SGDLS and CDR2 YYNGEE. The CDR3 sequence is 15 residues long. The CDR3 DNA reads TGTGCCAGCAGCGTAGCAGATTCCCATAATTCACCCCTCCACTTT. Amino acid sequence: CASSVADSHNSPLHF.

This chain joins TRBV7-6 and TRBJ2-1; D perhaps matches TRBD2 (7 bases). Germline CDR1 is SGHVS and CDR2 is FNYEAQ. The CDR3 contains 16 residues. Between the trimmed V and J ends, which lost 5 bases and 8 bases, there was a span of 22 bases. The CDR3 bases are TGTGCCAGCAGCCCGGACGGGGGGCCCCCTCCGCATGAGCAGTTCTTC. Encoded protein: CASSPDGGPPPHEQFF.

J is TRBJ2-7 and V is TRBV5-6; possibly TRBD2 for D (6 bases). Trimming took 2 bases from V and 3 from J, leaving 12 bases between them. There are 14 residues in the CDR3. CDR1 and CDR2 (germline): SGHDT, YYEEEE. The CDR3 sequence: CASSFSGGGYEQYF. In nucleotides, the CDR3 is TGTGCCAGCAGCTTTAGTGGGGGAGGCTACGAGCAGTACTTC.